These T cell receptor beta chains were read from a single sample in a study of cytotoxic CD8 clonotypes in ibrutinib-treated CLL. Sequencing used immunoSEQ multiplex PCR; TCRdb keeps in-frame clones, though not all of them. The table has 250,000 to 350,000 clones, approximately 79% seen once. The sequencing here drew on PBMCs, taken at disease progression, from a patient treated with ibrutinib. Source of these receptors: a human donor with chronic lymphocytic leukemia. Both conserved end residues are part of each CDR3. A D gene is named only where the DNA matches it firmly. Clone size, where shown, is once, few, many, or a class for clones that have expanded.

-	TRBV6-5	-	TRBJ1-4	TGTGCCAGCAGTTCCCGGGGCGGAGAAAAACTGTTTTTT	CASSSRGGEKLFF
TRBD2	TRBV18	-	TRBJ2-4	TGTGCCAGCTCACCATTCGGTGGTGCGAGCGGGAGTTGGTTAGACATTCAGTACTTC	CASSPFGGASGSWLDIQYF
-	TRBV5-1	-	TRBJ2-3	TGCGCCAGCAGCTTGGAAACTATGACAGGCCCAGATACGCAGTATTTT	CASSLETMTGPDTQYF
TRBD2	TRBV5-1	-	TRBJ2-5	TGCGCCACCAAAACTGTGCTAGCGGGGGGGCAGGAGACCCAGTACTTC	CATKTVLAGGQETQYF
TRBD2	TRBV13	-	TRBJ2-7	TGTGCCAGCAGCTTAGAGCGGGAGAACTACGAGCAGTACTTC	CASSLERENYEQYF
TRBD2	TRBV7-2	-	TRBJ2-2	TGTGCCAGCAGCTTCATCAACGGAGGACGGGGGGTAAACACCGGGGAGCTGTTTTTT	CASSFINGGRGVNTGELFF
-	TRBV5-1	-	TRBJ2-6	TGCGCCAGCACTCAAGGCCCGGGCTCTGGGGCCAACGTCCTGACTTTC	CASTQGPGSGANVLTF
TRBD1	TRBV11-3	-	TRBJ2-5	TGTGCCAGCAGCTTAGCGGGACAGGGAGGCACCCAGTACTTC	CASSLAGQGGTQYF
-	TRBV4-1	-	TRBJ2-4	TGCGCCAGCAGCCAAGAACGACCGGGAAACATTCAGTACTTC	CASSQERPGNIQYF
-	TRBV7-8	-	TRBJ1-2	TGTGCCAGCAGCTTAGGAGGAGATTTTAACTATGGCTACACCTTC	CASSLGGDFNYGYTF
-	TRBV7-2	-	TRBJ2-3	TGTGCCAGCAGCTTAGGCCGGGAGAATACGCAGTATTTT	CASSLGRENTQYF
-	TRBV6-1	-	TRBJ2-2	TGTGCCAGCAGTTACGGGATGCTCTCTTTTTTT	CASSYGMLSFF
-	TRBV5-4	-	TRBJ2-1	TGTGCCAGCAGCGAGGGAGCATCCCCCGCCAATGAGCAGTTCTTC	CASSEGASPANEQFF
TRBD2	TRBV27	-	TRBJ2-7	TGTGCCAGCAGTTTATCCCTAGCGGGTAGGTACGAGCAGTACTTC	CASSLSLAGRYEQYF
TRBD2	TRBV6-5	-	TRBJ2-1	TGTGCCAGCAGTTTTAGCGGGGTTGGCTACAATGAGCAGTTCTTC	CASSFSGVGYNEQFF
TRBD1	TRBV7-6	-	TRBJ2-7	TGTGCCAGTGCCCGGACAGGGACGTACGAGCAGTACTTC	CASARTGTYEQYF
TRBD2	TRBV4-1	-	TRBJ2-4	TGCGCCAGCAGCCAGCCCACTAGCGGAGCCAAAAACATTCAGTACTTC	CASSQPTSGAKNIQYF
-	TRBV6-5	-	TRBJ1-1	TGTGCCAGCAGTTACTCGATTAAAAACACTGAAGCTTTCTTT	CASSYSIKNTEAFF
-	TRBV4-1	-	TRBJ2-7	TGCGCCAGCGCTAGGGTAAAAGGGGTCATCGAGCAGTACTTC	CASARVKGVIEQYF
TRBD2	TRBV4-1	once	TRBJ2-5	TGCGCCAGCAGCCACCCACGGGGGGGAGGGCAAGAGACCCAGTACTTC	CASSHPRGGGQETQYF
-	TRBV9	few	TRBJ2-5	TGTGCCAGCAGCGGCCTGGGGGCGGGAGAGACCCAGTACTTC	CASSGLGAGETQYF
-	TRBV29-1	-	TRBJ1-2	TGCAGCGTTGAAAAGGTTGGGACCAACTATGGCTACACCTTC	CSVEKVGTNYGYTF
-	TRBV7-9	-	TRBJ2-1	TGTGCCAGCAGCGAACCCGGACTAATCGGCTACAATGAGCAGTTCTTC	CASSEPGLIGYNEQFF
TRBD1	TRBV15	-	TRBJ1-6	TGTGCCACCAGCAGAGGACAGGGAAATTCACCCCTCCACTTT	CATSRGQGNSPLHF
-	TRBV2	-	TRBJ1-1	TGTGCCAGCAGTGAAGACAGGGCCGGGGCTTTCTTT	CASSEDRAGAFF
-	TRBV7-8	-	TRBJ2-4	TGTGCCAGCAGCTTAGGCGGCGCAGGGAGATACATTCAGTACTTC	CASSLGGAGRYIQYF
-	TRBV2	-	TRBJ2-7	TGTGCCAGCAGTCTGAGGGGGGGCGACCCCTACGAGCAGTACTTC	CASSLRGGDPYEQYF
-	TRBV11-2	-	TRBJ1-2	TGTGCCAGCAGCCCAGAGAGGAGGAGGTATGGCTACACCTTC	CASSPERRRYGYTF
-	TRBV19	-	TRBJ2-7	TGTGCCAGTAGTGGAGGGTTTAGTCTGTCCTACGAGCAGTACTTC	CASSGGFSLSYEQYF
-	TRBV6-5	-	TRBJ2-6	TGTGCCAGCAGGTACCTTGGCGCTGGGGCCAACGTCCTGACTTTC	CASRYLGAGANVLTF
-	TRBV9	-	TRBJ1-1	TGTGCCAGCAGCGTAGCGGTGAGCCCGAACACTGAAGCTTTCTTT	CASSVAVSPNTEAFF